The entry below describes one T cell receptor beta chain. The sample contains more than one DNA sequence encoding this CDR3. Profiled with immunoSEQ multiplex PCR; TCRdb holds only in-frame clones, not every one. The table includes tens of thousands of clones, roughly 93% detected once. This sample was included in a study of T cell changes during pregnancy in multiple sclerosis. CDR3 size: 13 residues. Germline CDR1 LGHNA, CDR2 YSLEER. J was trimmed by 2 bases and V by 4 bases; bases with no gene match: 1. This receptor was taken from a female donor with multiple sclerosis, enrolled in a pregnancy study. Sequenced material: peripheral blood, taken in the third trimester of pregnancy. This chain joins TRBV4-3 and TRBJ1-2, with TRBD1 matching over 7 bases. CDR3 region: CASSLGQNYGYTF. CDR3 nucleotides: TGCGCCAGCAGCCTGGGACAGAACTATGGCTACACCTTC.